This TCR beta chain was identified in a study of T-cell memory formation after mild COVID-19. The overall study: Clustering of TCRs was largely donor specific.

MiXCR was run by TCRdb on the 5' RACE reads, yielding one entry per CDR3 protein. The data contain about 470,000 distinct CDR3 sequences, 20% to 30% of them seen just once; the ten biggest clones take up about an eighth. Study results and limitations: Clones contracting across day 15 to 85 had a balanced CD4/CD8 profile; later expanding clones leaned CD4+.

In its sample, this clonotype was seen a few times. Its target is unknown. The CDR3 is 15 residues long. Germline CDR1 and CDR2: MGHRA and YSYEKL. The V gene end was trimmed by 9 bases and the J gene end by 1 base; junction bases not matched to a gene: 6. The V gene is TRBV4-1, the J gene TRBJ1-4; TRBD1 agrees at 9 bases. The sample comprised PBMCs or a T cell subset sorted from them (not recorded which). This receptor was taken from an adult woman who had mild COVID-19 (a few samples of this study predate the infection). Cell type and time point are not known. CDR3 in DNA: TGCGCCAGTATGGACAGGGGAAGAACTAATGAAAAACTGTTTTTT. It yields the protein CASMDRGRTNEKLFF.